Presented here are 23 T cell receptor beta chains from one specimen sequenced in a study of T cells in tuberculosis. Specified time point: new active TB diagnosis, blood taken before or within 7 days of starting treatment. Assay used: immunoSEQ multiplex PCR; TCRdb lists only in-frame clones, some missing. This sample has about 30,000 clones, with just over 90% found just once. This material consisted of PBMCs, taken at tuberculosis diagnosis. The receptors derive from an adult with tuberculosis.

The sample holds one count of this clone. The V call is TRBV18, the J call TRBJ2-5; D perhaps matches TRBD2 (5 bases). Germline V gives CDR1 KGHSH, CDR2 LQKENI. V gave up 2 bases and J gave up 5 bases, with 12 bases separating them. The length of the CDR3 is 14 residues. This chain's CDR3 is CASSPVARGETQYF. In DNA, the CDR3 is TGTGCCAGCTCACCAGTTGCCAGAGGGGAGACCCAGTACTTC.

The chain is built from TRBV11-2 and TRBJ2-1, with D possibly being TRBD2 (5 bases). The germline V gene encodes CDR1 SGHAT and CDR2 FQNNGV. This CDR3 comprises 13 residues. The V end was cut by 10 bases, the J end by 3 bases, with 13 bases between. DNA for the CDR3: TGTGCCACCGCATTAGCGAACTACAATGAGCAGTTCTTC. It specifies CATALANYNEQFF.

The chain is built from TRBV4-3 and TRBJ1-1; D perhaps matches TRBD1 (6 bases). Germline assignment: CDR1 LGHNA and CDR2 YSLEER. The CDR3 runs 15 residues. Trimming took 0 bases from V and 5 from J, leaving 13 bases between them. The CDR3 sequence: CASSQDFTGWTEAFF. CDR3 bases: TGCGCCAGCAGCCAAGATTTTACAGGGTGGACTGAAGCTTTCTTT.

This clone was seen just once. The missing conserved phenylalanine or tryptophan at the end of this CDR3 makes a read error likely. The DNA is left out, because the CDR3 cannot be placed on it with certainty; the CDR3 is given as TCRdb lists it. This sequence joins TRBV23-1 and TRBJ1-6; the D call TRBD1 from the table was never checked on the DNA. TRBV23-1 is known as an ORF, though its function is uncertain. Termini included, the CDR3 measures 11 amino acids. CDR3 region: CASSQAPQVTG.

This chain connects TRBV7-6 to TRBJ1-1; D may be TRBD1 (5 bases). Germline values: CDR1 SGHVS, CDR2 FNYEAQ. The CDR3 runs to 13 residues. Trimming shortened V by 3 bases and J by 4 bases, and 9 bases separated the two germline ends. The CDR3 region has the DNA TGTGCCAGCAGCTTTGGAGGGGTCACTGAAGCTTTCTTT. Translation: CASSFGGVTEAFF.

This clone is a singleton in its sample. The rearrangement links TRBV4-1 to TRBJ2-7, with D possibly TRBD1 on 5 matching bases. V shed 0 bases and J shed 0 bases, with 12 bases lying between them. The CDR3 spans 16 residues. Germline CDR1 reads MGHRA; CDR2 reads YSYEKL. The CDR3, as DNA: TGCGCCAGCAGCCAAGATGACAGACAGAGCTCCTACGAGCAGTACTTC. It specifies CASSQDDRQSSYEQYF.

The chain carries TRBV9 and TRBJ2-7; 8 bases align to TRBD2. The germline V gene encodes CDR1 SGDLS and CDR2 YYNGEE. The CDR3 length is 15 residues. The V gene end was trimmed by 4 bases and the J gene end by 6 bases; junction bases not matched to a gene: 12. The CDR3 nucleotides are TGTGCCAGCAGCCCCGGGGGGGGTCAAACGGGCGAGCAGTACTTC. Translation gives CASSPGGGQTGEQYF. Complete variable domain (other parts from reference TRBV9 and TRBJ2-7): DSGVTQTPKHLITATGQRVTLRCSPRSGDLSVYWYQQSLDQGLQFLIQYYNGEERAKGNILERFSAQQFPDLHSELNLSSLELGDSALYFCASSPGGGQTGEQYFGPGTRLTVT.

V gene TRBV2 combines with J gene TRBJ1-6; no clear D. The germline V gene encodes CDR1 SNHLY and CDR2 FYNNEI. V shed 6 bases and J shed 2 bases, with 11 bases lying between them. The CDR3 covers 15 residues. The CDR3 bases are TGTGCCAGCAGGGATACGGGGACCTATAATTCACCCCTCCACTTT. This encodes CASRDTGTYNSPLHF.

The V call is TRBV27, the J call TRBJ2-7, with 11 bases that match TRBD2. Germline-derived CDR1 and CDR2 are MNHEY and SMNVEV (reference sequence). The CDR3 is made up of 19 amino acids. V lost 3 bases and J lost 1; bases outside the gene matches: 14. The CDR3 region is CASSFGTGGGTSGSYEQYF. CDR3 in DNA: TGTGCCAGCAGTTTTGGAACTGGGGGGGGGACTAGCGGTTCCTACGAGCAGTACTTC.

The chain is built from TRBV19 and TRBJ1-5; TRBD1 is a possible D gene (5 bases). The germline V gene encodes CDR1 LNHDA and CDR2 SQIVND (reference sequence). There are 13 residues in the CDR3. With 6 bases removed from V and 6 bases from J, the gap between germline ends came to 12 bases. Written as DNA, the CDR3 is TGTGCCAGTAGGGGGCTCGGACGTCAGCCCCAGCATTTT. It codes for CASRGLGRQPQHF.

Here the CDR3 reads CASSLAQGERTNEKLFF. CDR3 sequence (DNA): TGCGCCAGCAGCTTGGCACAGGGGGAGAGAACTAATGAAAAACTGTTTTTT. The chain carries TRBV5-1 and TRBJ1-4; 8 bases line up with TRBD1. The CDR3 length is 17 residues. With 0 bases clipped from V and 1 base from J, the junction kept 5 bases outside the gene matches. Germline-derived CDR1 and CDR2 are SGHRS and YFSETQ.

The chain carries TRBV18 and TRBJ2-1; D possibly corresponds to TRBD1 (6 bases). Trimming took off 0 bases at V and 2 bases at J, with 11 bases between the two ends. The CDR3 extends over 16 amino acids. The V gene's germline CDR1 is KGHSH and CDR2 LQKENI. CDR3 protein: CASSPPTGGAYNEQFF. DNA for the CDR3: TGTGCCAGCTCACCACCGACAGGTGGCGCCTACAATGAGCAGTTCTTC.

V is TRBV27 and J is TRBJ1-4; D may be TRBD1 (6 bases). Germline V lookup: CDR1 MNHEY, CDR2 SMNVEV (reference sequence). CDR3 length: 16 amino acids. The V and J ends lost 4 bases and 3 bases respectively, with 15 bases between them. The CDR3 bases are TGTGCCAGCAGTTGGACAGCCATCCTGGCTAATGAAAAACTGTTTTTT. It codes for CASSWTAILANEKLFF.

This chain connects TRBV28 to TRBJ2-3; TRBD1 matches at 11 bases. The CDR3 sequence is 17 residues long. J was trimmed by 0 bases and V by 6 bases; bases with no gene match: 8. Per the germline V gene, CDR1 is MDHEN and CDR2 is SYDVKM. CDR3 protein: CASRWGDRGASTDTQYF. CDR3 DNA: TGTGCCAGCAGGTGGGGGGACAGGGGGGCGAGCACAGATACGCAGTATTTT.

This clone was seen a single time. This chain uses TRBV7-6 with TRBJ1-1; D remains ambiguous. Trimming cost V 4 bases and J 5 bases, with 20 bases left between them. In germline, CDR1 is SGHVS, CDR2 FNYEAQ. The CDR3 is 16 residues long. The CDR3 loop is CASSSLGSVPGTEAFF. CDR3 nucleotide sequence: TGTGCCAGCAGCTCTCTCGGGTCAGTGCCTGGAACTGAAGCTTTCTTT.

V is TRBV18 and J is TRBJ1-2; 7 bases fit TRBD1. The trim removed 6 bases at V and 2 bases at J, leaving 12 bases unmatched. Per the germline V gene, CDR1 is KGHSH and CDR2 is LQKENI. This CDR3 spans 16 amino acids. The CDR3 nucleotides read TGTGCCAGCTCCCCCCGCGGGACAGCAAAAAACTATGGCTACACCTTC. Encoded protein: CASSPRGTAKNYGYTF.

The chain combines TRBV15 with TRBJ2-7; TRBD2 is a possible D gene (5 bases). Germline lookup yields CDR1 LNHNV and CDR2 YYDKDF (reference sequence). This CDR3 spans 14 amino acids. CDR3 DNA: TGTGCGCGGGTCCTCCGGAGATTTTCCTACGAGCAGTACTTC. Translated, it gives CARVLRRFSYEQYF.

The chain recombines TRBV27 with TRBJ1-2; tentatively, D is TRBD1 (5 bases). Germline CDR1 is MNHEY and CDR2 is SMNVEV (reference sequence). Trimming removed 5 bases at V and 8 bases at J, with 21 bases between. The length of the CDR3 is 15 residues. The CDR3 loop reads CASSPADKRARGYTF. CDR3 DNA sequence: TGTGCCAGCAGTCCGGCGGACAAACGGGCGAGGGGCTACACCTTC.

V and J are TRBV2 and TRBJ1-3; the match to TRBD1 covers 7 bases. This CDR3 contains 14 residues. Germline V gives CDR1 SNHLY, CDR2 FYNNEI. V shed 9 bases, J shed 4 bases, and the junction held 9 bases outside the gene matches. CDR3: CARQGLRGGNTIYF. CDR3 DNA: TGTGCCAGACAGGGGTTAAGGGGAGGAAACACCATATATTTT.

The chain employs TRBV19 and TRBJ1-2, with 12 bases lining up with TRBD1. The trim removed 8 bases at V and 2 bases at J, leaving 6 bases unmatched. The germline gives CDR1 LNHDA, CDR2 SQIVND (reference sequence). This CDR3 has 15 residues. The CDR3 nucleotides read TGTGCCAGTTGGGACAGGGGGCGCCTCAACTATGGCTACACCTTC. Protein: CASWDRGRLNYGYTF.

This chain joins TRBV5-4 and TRBJ2-2, with 7 positions matching TRBD1. The CDR3 contains 14 residues. CDR1 is SGHNT, CDR2 YYREEE, per germline (reference sequence). V was clipped by 3 bases and J by 4 bases; unmatched bases: 3. CDR3 residues: CASSYYRGTGELFF. The CDR3, as DNA: TGTGCCAGCAGCTACTACAGGGGCACCGGGGAGCTGTTTTTT.

The V and J genes are TRBV28 and TRBJ1-5; D perhaps matches TRBD1 (6 bases). The germline V and J ends were trimmed by 7 bases and 1 base, with 14 bases remaining between them. The germline V gene has CDR1 MDHEN and CDR2 SYDVKM. CDR3 length: 15 amino acids. The CDR3 bases are TGTGCCAGCACCTGGGGGGGCCAAAGCAATCAGCCCCAGCATTTT. Translation: CASTWGGQSNQPQHF.

The V and J genes are TRBV6-6 and TRBJ2-1; D is perhaps TRBD1 (6 bases). The germline CDR1 and CDR2 sequences are MNHNY and SVGAGI (reference sequence). The V end was cut by 7 bases, the J end by 1 base, with 11 bases between. The CDR3 loop spans 14 amino acids. CDR3 in amino acids: CASTYRDSYNEQFF. The CDR3 DNA is TGTGCCAGCACCTACAGGGATTCCTACAATGAGCAGTTCTTC.